This is a list of T cell receptor beta chains from one sample in a study of T cells in tumors after PD-1 blockade. Here immunoSEQ multiplex PCR was the method, and the copy in TCRdb shows in-frame clones only, minus some. The sample has approximately 59,000 clones; about 82% are singletons. Sequences were derived from PBMCs, sampled before anti-PD-1 treatment. The receptor source for this set is a human donor with basal cell carcinoma. Each CDR3 is given with its conserved first and last residue. A D gene is named only where the DNA matches it firmly. Not all rows give a size; the values are once, few, many and, for expanded clones, a class.

cdr3_aa: CASSRDLKNIQYF
cdr3_nt: TGTGCCAGCAGCCGGGACTTAAAAAACATTCAGTACTTC
d_call: -
v_call: TRBV6-5
j_call: TRBJ2-4
clone_size: once

cdr3_aa: CASSLASGTANYGYTF
cdr3_nt: TGTGCCAGTAGTCTCGCATCCGGGACAGCTAACTATGGCTACACCTTC
d_call: TRBD1
v_call: TRBV19
j_call: TRBJ1-2
clone_size: -

cdr3_aa: CASSSGLRGGTEAFF
cdr3_nt: TGCGCCAGCAGCTCGGGCCTTAGAGGAGGCACTGAAGCTTTCTTT
d_call: -
v_call: TRBV5-1
j_call: TRBJ1-1
clone_size: -

cdr3_aa: CASSSDRGLGTQYF
cdr3_nt: TGTGCCAGCAGCTCGGACCGGGGATTAGGTACGCAGTATTTT
d_call: -
v_call: TRBV11-1
j_call: TRBJ2-3
clone_size: -

cdr3_aa: CASSQGGLLSNQPQHF
cdr3_nt: TGCGCCAGCAGCCAAGGGGGTCTCCTTAGCAATCAGCCCCAGCATTTT
d_call: -
v_call: TRBV4-1
j_call: TRBJ1-5
clone_size: -

cdr3_aa: CASSTAAGPGTEAFF
cdr3_nt: TGTGCCAGCAGTACCGCGGCGGGGCCCGGCACTGAAGCTTTCTTT
d_call: -
v_call: TRBV7-8
j_call: TRBJ1-1
clone_size: once

cdr3_aa: CASTNEGYGYTF
cdr3_nt: TGTGCCAGCACCAATGAGGGCTATGGCTACACCTTC
d_call: -
v_call: TRBV2
j_call: TRBJ1-2
clone_size: -

cdr3_aa: CASSYSGVTNEKLFF
cdr3_nt: TGTGCCAGCAGTTACTCTGGGGTTACTAATGAAAAACTGTTTTTT
d_call: -
v_call: TRBV6-2/TRBV6-3
j_call: TRBJ1-4
clone_size: -

cdr3_aa: CAWSRTMNTEAFF
cdr3_nt: TGTGCCTGGAGTCGGACCATGAACACTGAAGCTTTCTTT
d_call: -
v_call: TRBV30
j_call: TRBJ1-1
clone_size: few

cdr3_aa: CASSATKTQYF
cdr3_nt: TGTGCCAGCAGCGCCACGAAGACCCAGTACTTC
d_call: -
v_call: TRBV7-6
j_call: TRBJ2-5
clone_size: -

cdr3_aa: CASSQGGMLLRDTNTGELFF
cdr3_nt: TGTGCCAGCAGCCAAGGCGGTATGCTTTTGCGGGACACGAACACCGGGGAGCTGTTTTTT
d_call: -
v_call: TRBV4-2
j_call: TRBJ2-2
clone_size: few

cdr3_aa: CASKSGGQHEAFF
cdr3_nt: TGTGCCAGCAAATCGGGTGGACAGCATGAAGCTTTCTTT
d_call: -
v_call: TRBV6-6
j_call: TRBJ1-1
clone_size: -

cdr3_aa: CASSIGTGGFGGELFF
cdr3_nt: TGTGCCAGTAGTATAGGCACAGGGGGGTTTGGCGGGGAGCTGTTTTTT
d_call: TRBD1
v_call: TRBV19
j_call: TRBJ2-2
clone_size: -

cdr3_aa: CASSVQRGGQFF
cdr3_nt: TGTGCCAGCAGTGTCCAGCGGGGGGGCCAGTTCTTC
d_call: TRBD2
v_call: TRBV2
j_call: TRBJ2-1
clone_size: -

cdr3_aa: CASSREVRGPYEQYF
cdr3_nt: TGTGCCAGCAGTAGGGAGGTCAGGGGACCCTACGAGCAGTACTTC
d_call: -
v_call: TRBV2
j_call: TRBJ2-7
clone_size: -

cdr3_aa: CASSFMGLAGTDTQYF
cdr3_nt: TGTGCCAGCAGCTTCATGGGACTAGCGGGGACAGATACGCAGTATTTT
d_call: TRBD2
v_call: TRBV5-6
j_call: TRBJ2-3
clone_size: -

cdr3_aa: CASSATGEADTQYF
cdr3_nt: TGTGCCAGCAGTGCGACAGGGGAGGCAGATACGCAGTATTTT
d_call: TRBD1
v_call: TRBV6-4
j_call: TRBJ2-3
clone_size: -

cdr3_aa: CASSRSDARGIYEQYF
cdr3_nt: TGTGCCAGCAGCCGATCGGACGCTCGGGGGATCTACGAGCAGTACTTC
d_call: -
v_call: TRBV9
j_call: TRBJ2-7
clone_size: -

cdr3_aa: CASSLGGGDSNYGYTF
cdr3_nt: TGTGCCAGCAGCTTAGGTGGGGGGGACAGCAACTATGGCTACACCTTC
d_call: TRBD1
v_call: TRBV7-9
j_call: TRBJ1-2
clone_size: -

cdr3_aa: CASSPPSGGFYNEQFF
cdr3_nt: TGTGCCAGCTCACCACCCAGCGGGGGGTTCTACAATGAGCAGTTCTTC
d_call: TRBD2
v_call: TRBV18
j_call: TRBJ2-1
clone_size: once

cdr3_aa: CASGLPLDSRGASRDTIYF
cdr3_nt: TGTGCTAGTGGTTTGCCCCTCGATAGCCGAGGTGCTTCAAGGGACACCATATATTTT
d_call: -
v_call: TRBV12-5
j_call: TRBJ1-3
clone_size: -

cdr3_aa: CASSPYGGVSEAFF
cdr3_nt: TGCGCCAGCAGCCCCTATGGGGGAGTCAGTGAAGCTTTCTTT
d_call: -
v_call: TRBV4-1
j_call: TRBJ1-1
clone_size: once

cdr3_aa: CASSLAYRPEQFF
cdr3_nt: TGTGCCAGCAGCTTGGCCTACAGGCCAGAGCAGTTCTTC
d_call: -
v_call: TRBV5-6
j_call: TRBJ2-1
clone_size: few

cdr3_aa: CASSLAEGAGYGYTF
cdr3_nt: TGCGCCAGCAGCTTGGCTGAGGGGGCGGGCTATGGCTACACCTTC
d_call: TRBD1
v_call: TRBV5-1
j_call: TRBJ1-2
clone_size: -